The 13 T cell receptor beta chains in this list originate from one sample, sequenced in a study of T cell repertoires in cytomegalovirus infection. No antigen is known for these receptors. TCRdb fed the reads into MiXCR, producing one record per CDR3 protein. Of some 71,000 distinct CDR3 sequences in the sample, under 30% were seen once. The source material was CD8+ T cells from cultured PBMCs, sampled from culture after CMV antigen stimulation. These TCRs come from a human donor in good health (CMV status not recorded). Some clones in this sample may be carry-over from other donors' samples.

The chain has TRBV7-9 and TRBJ2-7; a possible D gene is TRBD1 (6 bases). The germline gives CDR1 SEHNR, CDR2 FQNEAQ (reference sequence). This CDR3 spans 13 amino acids. Trimming took 5 bases from V and 1 from J, leaving 9 bases between them. CDR3 sequence reads: CASSRTVSYEQYF. The CDR3 DNA is TGTGCCAGCAGCCGGACAGTTTCCTACGAGCAGTACTTC.

The sample holds many counts of this clonotype. The chain joins TRBV12-3 or TRBV12-4 to TRBJ2-2; a weak D match, TRBD1 (7 bases). V lost 3 bases to trimming and J lost 4 bases, with 12 bases between them. CDR3 length: 15 amino acids. The CDR3 region has the DNA TGTGCCAGCAGTTTCGGTCAGGGGGGCACCGGGGAGCTGTTTTTT. This codes for CASSFGQGGTGELFF.

This clonotype was seen a handful of times. The J gene is TRBJ2-7, the V gene TRBV7-4; tentatively, D is TRBD1 (6 bases). Germline V lookup: CDR1 SGHVT, CDR2 SQSDAQ. Between the trimmed V and J ends, which lost 2 bases and 13 bases, there was a span of 27 bases. This CDR3 contains 16 residues. The CDR3 here is CASSLLEGLDSVWTYF. DNA of the CDR3: TGTGCCAGCAGCTTATTGGAAGGTTTGGACAGTGTCTGGACATACTTC.

The chain links TRBV4-3 to TRBJ2-2, with TRBD1 matching 8 bases. After removal of 3 bases from V and 0 bases from J, the junction contained 6 bases not matched to a gene. Germline CDR1 is LGHNA and CDR2 is YSLEER. The CDR3 is 17 residues long. The CDR3 DNA follows: TGCGCCAGCAGCCAGGACAGGGCGGGCTCGAACACCGGGGAGCTGTTTTTT. Its protein product is CASSQDRAGSNTGELFF.

In its sample, this clonotype was seen many times. V and J are TRBV30 and TRBJ2-7, with D unclear. The CDR3 spans 11 residues. V gave up 2 bases and J gave up 6 bases, with 8 bases separating them. Germline values: CDR1 GTSNPN, CDR2 SVGIG (reference sequence). The CDR3 here is CAWSLGAEQYF. The CDR3 nucleotides read TGTGCCTGGAGTCTTGGCGCCGAGCAGTACTTC.

In its sample, this clonotype was seen once. Germline is not matched at one junction end, which may reflect a read error. The chain is built from TRBV2 and TRBJ2-7; D possibly corresponds to TRBD2 (5 bases). Looked up from germline, CDR1 is SNHLY and CDR2 is FYNNEI. The CDR3 is made up of 15 amino acids. The CDR3 here is CASREDPGNSYEQYF. The DNA of the CDR3 is TGTGCCAGCAGGGAAGACCCGGGGAACTCCTACGAGCAGTACTTC.

This clonotype was detected ten times or more. This chain joins TRBV5-1 and TRBJ2-1; TRBD2 is a possible D gene (5 bases). Trimming took 4 bases from V and 5 from J, leaving 13 bases between them. The CDR3 length is 14 residues. The germline V gene has CDR1 SGHRS and CDR2 YFSETQ. CDR3 DNA sequence: TGCGCCAGCAGCATTCCCGGGATACACAATGAGCAGTTCTTC. Amino acids: CASSIPGIHNEQFF.

In its sample, this clonotype was seen a few times. The rearrangement joins TRBV7-9 to TRBJ2-3, with 11 positions matching TRBD2. V dropped 4 bases and J dropped 0; count of bases not matched to a gene: 18. The CDR3 consists of 21 residues. Germline CDR1 is SEHNR and CDR2 is FQNEAQ (reference sequence). The DNA of the CDR3 is TGTGCCAGCAGCTCCCCAGCAGTGGCTAGCGGGGGGCCCCCGAGCACAGATACGCAGTATTTT. As protein: CASSSPAVASGGPPSTDTQYF.

This chain connects TRBV4-2 to TRBJ2-2; D tentatively reads TRBD1 or TRBD2 (6 bases each). The CDR3 sequence is 15 residues long. V was clipped by 1 base and J by 6 bases, with 12 bases between them. CDR1 is LGHNA, CDR2 YNFKEQ, per germline. The CDR3 here is CASSQVEGGAGELFF. In DNA, the CDR3 is TGTGCCAGCAGCCAAGTGGAGGGGGGAGCCGGGGAGCTGTTTTTT.

This rearrangement joins TRBV6-6 to TRBJ2-3; 7 bases fit TRBD1. Germline CDR1 MNHNY, CDR2 SVGAGI (reference sequence). The CDR3 contains 20 residues. The ends lost 0 bases at V and 2 bases at J; junction bases unmatched: 17. Here the CDR3 DNA reads TGTGCCAGCAGTTACTCCCCAGAGACAGGGCACAACCTTACCACAGATACGCAGTATTTT. Its protein product is CASSYSPETGHNLTTDTQYF.

The rearrangement joins TRBV30 to TRBJ2-2; 7 positions match TRBD2. In germline, CDR1 is GTSNPN, CDR2 SVGIG (reference sequence). V shed 2 bases and J 4 bases; nucleotides not matched to a gene: 1. The CDR3 length is 13 residues. CDR3 DNA: TGTGCCTGGAGTACGGGAGGCACCGGGGAGCTGTTTTTT. It encodes CAWSTGGTGELFF.

The table lists this clonotype with a few counts. The chain is built from TRBV11-3 and TRBJ1-4, with D possibly matching TRBD1 (5 bases). Looked up from germline, CDR1 is SGHNT and CDR2 is YENEEA. This CDR3 has 14 amino acids. V dropped 5 bases and J dropped 8 bases, with 15 bases sitting between them. The CDR3 sequence is CASSPRGGVEKLFF. CDR3 DNA sequence: TGTGCCAGCAGCCCTAGGGGCGGGGTCGAAAAACTGTTTTTT.

This chain uses TRBV2 with TRBJ2-5, with D tentatively TRBD2 (6 bases). Trimming left V 5 bases short and J 0 bases short, with 13 bases between. Germline V lookup: CDR1 SNHLY, CDR2 FYNNEI. The CDR3 contains 15 residues. The CDR3, as DNA: TGTGCCAGCAGTTCCATTCTAGCGAACCAAGAGACCCAGTACTTC. Its protein is CASSSILANQETQYF. Variable domain in full (rest from reference TRBV2 and TRBJ2-5): EPEVTQTPSHQVTQMGQEVILRCVPISNHLYFYWYRQILGQKVEFLVSFYNNEISEKSEIFDDQFSVERPDGSNFTLKIRSTKLEDSAMYFCASSSILANQETQYFGPGTRLLVL.